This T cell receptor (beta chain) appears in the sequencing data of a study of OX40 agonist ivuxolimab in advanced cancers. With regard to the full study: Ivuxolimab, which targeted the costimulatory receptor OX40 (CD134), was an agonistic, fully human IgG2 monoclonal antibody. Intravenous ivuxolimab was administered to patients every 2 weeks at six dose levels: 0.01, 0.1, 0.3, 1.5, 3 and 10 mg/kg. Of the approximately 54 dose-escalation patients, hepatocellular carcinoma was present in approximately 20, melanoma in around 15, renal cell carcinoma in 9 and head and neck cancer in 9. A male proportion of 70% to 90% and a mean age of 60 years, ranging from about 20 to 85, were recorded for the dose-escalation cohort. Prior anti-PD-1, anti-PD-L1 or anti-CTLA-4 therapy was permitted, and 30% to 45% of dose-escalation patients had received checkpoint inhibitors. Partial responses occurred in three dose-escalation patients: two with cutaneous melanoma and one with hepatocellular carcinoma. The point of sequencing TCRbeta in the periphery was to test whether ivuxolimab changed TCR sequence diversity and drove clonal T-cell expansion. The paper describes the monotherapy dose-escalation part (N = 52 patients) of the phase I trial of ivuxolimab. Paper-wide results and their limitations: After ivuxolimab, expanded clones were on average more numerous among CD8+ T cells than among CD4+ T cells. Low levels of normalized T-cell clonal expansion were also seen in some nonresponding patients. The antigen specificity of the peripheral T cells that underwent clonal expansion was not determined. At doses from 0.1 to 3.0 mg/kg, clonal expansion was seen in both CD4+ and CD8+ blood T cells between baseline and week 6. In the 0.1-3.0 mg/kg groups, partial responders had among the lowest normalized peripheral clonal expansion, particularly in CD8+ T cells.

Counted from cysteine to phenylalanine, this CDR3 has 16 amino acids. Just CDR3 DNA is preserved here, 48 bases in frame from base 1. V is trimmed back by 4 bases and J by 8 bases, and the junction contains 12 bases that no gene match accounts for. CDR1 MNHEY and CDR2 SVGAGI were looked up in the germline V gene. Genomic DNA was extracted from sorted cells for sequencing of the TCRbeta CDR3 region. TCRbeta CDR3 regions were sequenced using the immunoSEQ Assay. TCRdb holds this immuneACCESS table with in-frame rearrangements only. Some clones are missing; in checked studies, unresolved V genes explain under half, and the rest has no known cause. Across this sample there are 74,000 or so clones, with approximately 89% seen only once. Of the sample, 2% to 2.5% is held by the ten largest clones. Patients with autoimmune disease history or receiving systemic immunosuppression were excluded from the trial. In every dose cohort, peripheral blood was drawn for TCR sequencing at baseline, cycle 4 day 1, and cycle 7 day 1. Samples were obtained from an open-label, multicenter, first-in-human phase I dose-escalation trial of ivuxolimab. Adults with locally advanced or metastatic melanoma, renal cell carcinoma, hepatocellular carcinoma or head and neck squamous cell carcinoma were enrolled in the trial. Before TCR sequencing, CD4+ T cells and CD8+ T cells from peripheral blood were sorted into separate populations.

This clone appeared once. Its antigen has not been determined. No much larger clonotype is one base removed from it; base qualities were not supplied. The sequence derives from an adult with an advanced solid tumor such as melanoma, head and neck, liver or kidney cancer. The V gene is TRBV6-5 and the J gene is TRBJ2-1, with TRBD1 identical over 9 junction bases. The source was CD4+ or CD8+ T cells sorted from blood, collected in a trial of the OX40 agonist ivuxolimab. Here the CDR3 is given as CASSFPLGQGRDEQFF. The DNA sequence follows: TGTGCCAGCAGTTTCCCCCTCGGACAGGGGAGAGATGAGCAGTTCTTC.